The clone carrying this TCR beta chain was seen a handful of times. These data come from a study of OX40 agonist ivuxolimab in advanced cancers. The table came from immunoSEQ multiplex PCR; TCRdb's copy has only in-frame clones and leaves some out. The data hold tens of thousands of clones, with more than 80% observed a single time. CDR3 length: 14 residues. Germline CDR1 MNHNY, CDR2 SVGAGI (reference sequence). Trimming left V 2 bases short and J 4 bases short, with 12 bases between. Material: CD4+ or CD8+ T cells sorted from blood, obtained in a trial of the OX40 agonist ivuxolimab. This sequence originates from an adult with an advanced solid tumor such as melanoma, head and neck, liver or kidney cancer. The chain carries TRBV6-6 and TRBJ2-7; D not certain. The CDR3 coding sequence is TGTGCCAGCAGTTACCGGGCGTCGGAATACGAGCAGTACTTC. Protein product: CASSYRASEYEQYF.